This is a list of T cell receptor beta chains from one sample in a study of blood T cell repertoires in COVID-19. Clones were read by immunoSEQ multiplex PCR, and TCRdb kept only the in-frame ones, dropping some. In the table there are a few hundred thousand clones, about 90% of which are singletons. Source material: PBMCs or T cells enriched from blood (not recorded which). These receptors originate from a human donor in a cohort exposed to, infected with or recovered from COVID-19 (not recorded which). The donor label of this sample is uncertain. CDR3s include the opening cysteine and the closing phenylalanine or tryptophan. The D gene is left open where the match is weak. Expanded clones get a size class; other rows say once, few or many, or leave the size out.

len	d_gene	abundance	v_gene	j_gene	CDR3aa	CDR3nt
15	-	-	TRBV5-4	TRBJ1-1	CASSTTAGVNTEAFF	TGTGCCAGCAGCACGACGGCAGGGGTGAACACTGAAGCTTTCTTT
14	-	-	TRBV5-6	TRBJ2-7	CASSPGGTYYEQYF	TGTGCCAGCAGCCCAGGAGGAACTTACTACGAGCAGTACTTC
16	-	-	TRBV24-1	TRBJ2-1	CATSRAGGGALNEQFF	TGTGCCACCAGTCGGGCTGGAGGGGGGGCCCTAAATGAGCAGTTCTTC
11	-	once	TRBV29-1	TRBJ2-2	CSVGSAGELFF	TGCAGCGTAGGCTCAGCGGGGGAGCTGTTTTTT
16	-	-	TRBV9	TRBJ1-6	CASSVAGHSYNSPLHF	TGTGCCAGCAGCGTAGCAGGACACTCCTATAATTCACCCCTCCACTTT
16	TRBD1	-	TRBV18	TRBJ1-3	CASSPPQGATGNTIYF	TGTGCCAGCTCACCACCGCAGGGGGCGACGGGAAACACCATATATTTT
15	-	-	TRBV4-1	TRBJ2-5	CASSQDSVAGWTQYF	TGCGCCAGCAGCCAAGATTCGGTGGCAGGGTGGACCCAGTACTTC
14	-	once	TRBV7-9	TRBJ1-2	CASSFGGGKDGYTF	TGTGCCAGCAGCTTTGGCGGGGGTAAAGATGGCTACACCTTC
11	TRBD1	-	TRBV20-1	TRBJ1-2	CSATGGYGYTF	TGCAGTGCCACAGGGGGTTATGGCTACACCTTC
13	-	-	TRBV5-1	TRBJ1-1	CASSLPPSTEAFF	TGCGCCAGCAGCTTACCCCCCAGCACTGAAGCTTTCTTT
15	-	-	TRBV19	TRBJ1-5	CASSESSQSNQPQHF	TGTGCCAGTAGTGAAAGTTCGCAGAGCAATCAGCCCCAGCATTTT
13	-	-	TRBV2	TRBJ1-4	CASSPGYQEKLFF	TGTGCCAGCAGCCCAGGGTACCAGGAAAAACTGTTTTTT
15	-	-	TRBV7-2	TRBJ1-6	CASSLRPYGGSPLHF	TGTGCCAGCAGCTTGAGGCCGTATGGTGGTTCACCCCTCCACTTT
14	TRBD1	-	TRBV5-4	TRBJ1-2	CASSFGQGRDGYTF	TGTGCCAGCAGCTTCGGACAGGGGAGGGATGGCTACACCTTC
15	-	-	TRBV10-2	TRBJ2-1	CASSESSAGRNEQFF	TGCGCCAGCAGTGAGTCGTCGGCGGGGAGGAATGAGCAGTTCTTC
15	-	-	TRBV6-2/TRBV6-3	TRBJ1-1	CASSYPIRGGTEAFF	TGTGCCAGCAGTTACCCAATCAGGGGTGGGACTGAAGCTTTCTTT
18	TRBD1	-	TRBV5-1	TRBJ1-1	CASRRITGGRLLNTEAFF	TGCGCCAGCAGGAGAATCACAGGGGGCCGACTACTTAACACTGAAGCTTTCTTT
14	-	-	TRBV18	TRBJ1-1	CASSPPAGRTEAFF	TGTGCCAGCTCACCACCGGCAGGGAGGACTGAAGCTTTCTTT
13	TRBD2	-	TRBV2	TRBJ2-7	CASSTSGDYEQYF	TGTGCCAGCAGTACTAGCGGGGACTACGAGCAGTACTTC
17	TRBD1	-	TRBV9	TRBJ1-2	CASSVDQDSGQGNGYTF	TGTGCCAGCAGCGTAGATCAAGACTCCGGACAGGGAAATGGCTACACCTTC
17	TRBD1	once	TRBV10-3	TRBJ1-1	CAISPPTLTGRNTEAFF	TGTGCCATCAGTCCCCCTACGCTGACAGGGAGGAACACTGAAGCTTTCTTT
17	-	-	TRBV2	TRBJ1-5	CASSGILQGYSNQPQHF	TGTGCCAGCAGTGGGATTCTCCAGGGCTATAGCAATCAGCCCCAGCATTTT
15	TRBD2	-	TRBV24-1	TRBJ2-5	CATSDPAGGRETQYF	TGTGCCACCAGTGACCCAGCGGGGGGGCGGGAGACCCAGTACTTC
15	-	-	TRBV25-1	TRBJ2-7	CASSDHPGRSDEQYF	TGTGCCAGCAGTGACCATCCGGGAAGGTCGGACGAGCAGTACTTC
14	TRBD2	-	TRBV7-8	TRBJ2-5	CASSLGRGRGGQYF	TGTGCCAGCAGCTTAGGTCGGGGCCGGGGGGGCCAGTACTTC
14	-	-	TRBV10-3	TRBJ1-1	CAISLQGLHTEAFF	TGTGCCATCAGCTTACAGGGTCTTCACACTGAAGCTTTCTTT
20	TRBD1	-	TRBV30	TRBJ2-7	CAWTPIIGGQGLSGEYEQYF	TGTGCCTGGACTCCGATAATAGGGGGACAGGGCCTGTCCGGAGAGTACGAGCAGTACTTC
14	-	-	TRBV30	TRBJ2-1	CAWSIGRAYNEQFF	TGTGCCTGGAGTATCGGCCGGGCCTACAATGAGCAGTTCTTC
14	TRBD2	-	TRBV7-2	TRBJ2-1	CASSAGLAGGPRFF	TGTGCCAGCAGCGCAGGACTAGCGGGGGGGCCCCGGTTCTTC
13	TRBD1	-	TRBV7-9	TRBJ2-7	CASSPSGGNEQYF	TGTGCCAGCAGCCCTTCAGGGGGCAACGAGCAGTACTTC
17	-	-	TRBV7-9	TRBJ1-5	CASSLGLGTVGNQPQHF	TGTGCCAGCAGCTTAGGTCTGGGCACGGTTGGCAATCAGCCCCAGCATTTT
15	-	-	TRBV19	TRBJ1-4	CASSTTDSNNEKLFF	TGTGCCAGTAGTACGACAGACTCTAATAATGAAAAACTGTTTTTT
14	-	-	TRBV2	TRBJ1-5	CASNQQGRDQPQHF	TGTGCCAGCAATCAGCAGGGGAGGGACCAGCCCCAGCATTTT
15	-	-	TRBV6-2/TRBV6-3	TRBJ1-2	CASSHRGAGLDGYTF	TGTGCCAGCAGTCACCGTGGGGCTGGGCTGGATGGCTACACCTTC
16	TRBD2	-	TRBV15	TRBJ2-1	CATSPPRGGSYNEQFF	TGTGCCACCAGCCCTCCGCGCGGGGGCTCCTACAATGAGCAGTTCTTC
16	-	-	TRBV7-9	TRBJ2-6	CASSFRQVSGANVLTF	TGTGCCAGCAGCTTCCGACAGGTCTCTGGGGCCAACGTCCTGACTTTC
15	-	-	TRBV19	TRBJ1-5	CASSMVGGIGQPQHF	TGTGCCAGTAGTATGGTGGGAGGGATCGGCCAGCCCCAGCATTTT
16	-	-	TRBV5-1	TRBJ2-6	CASSLDGQAGANVLTF	TGCGCCAGCAGCTTGGACGGCCAGGCTGGGGCCAACGTCCTGACTTTC
15	-	-	TRBV19	TRBJ2-7	CASSIEAAGADEQYF	TGTGCCAGTAGTATAGAAGCGGCAGGGGCCGACGAGCAGTACTTC
15	TRBD2	-	TRBV5-1	TRBJ2-3	CASSRAGDIGDTQYF	TGCGCCAGCAGCCGAGCGGGGGATATCGGAGATACGCAGTATTTT
15	-	-	TRBV7-2	TRBJ2-1	CASSSTGPPGNEQFF	TGTGCCAGCAGCTCAACAGGGCCCCCGGGCAATGAGCAGTTCTTC
15	TRBD1	-	TRBV7-2	TRBJ1-3	CASSRGQGPGNTIYF	TGTGCCAGCAGCCGGGGACAGGGGCCTGGAAACACCATATATTTT
16	TRBD1	-	TRBV7-8	TRBJ2-5	CASRHYRGSSGETQYF	TGTGCCAGCAGACACTACAGGGGATCGTCCGGAGAGACCCAGTACTTC
15	-	-	TRBV7-2	TRBJ2-1	CASSRVRGTYNEQFF	TGTGCCAGCAGCCGCGTACGGGGGACTTACAATGAGCAGTTCTTC